Below, 27 T cell receptor beta chains from the same sample are listed, as sequenced in a study of T cells after yellow fever vaccination. MiXCR was run by TCRdb on the 5' RACE reads, yielding one entry per CDR3 protein. The table includes hundreds of thousands of distinct CDR3 sequences, under 25% detected once. Sequences were derived from PBMCs, sampled 15 days after the yellow fever booster vaccination. These receptors were taken from a man in his thirties or forties who received the YFV17D yellow fever vaccine.

The chain has TRBV2 and TRBJ2-3; possibly TRBD1 for D (6 bases). This CDR3 has 13 amino acids. V dropped 5 bases and J dropped 2 bases, with 8 bases sitting between them. CDR1 and CDR2 from the germline V gene are SNHLY and FYNNEI. The CDR3 coding sequence is TGTGCCAGCAGTCGACAGGCCACAGATACGCAGTATTTT. As protein: CASSRQATDTQYF. The variable domain in full, with the rest retrieved from reference TRBV2 and TRBJ2-3, is EPEVTQTPSHQVTQMGQEVILRCVPISNHLYFYWYRQILGQKVEFLVSFYNNEISEKSEIFDDQFSVERPDGSNFTLKIRSTKLEDSAMYFCASSRQATDTQYFGPGTRLTVL.

This clonotype was recorded once. The chain is built from TRBV7-3 and TRBJ2-7; TRBD2 might be the D (6 bases). Trimming pared 4 bases from V and 0 bases from J, leaving 13 bases between. The CDR3 is 15 residues long. Germline CDR1 reads SGHTA; CDR2 reads FQGTGA. The CDR3 DNA reads TGTGCCAGCAGCTCATGGGAGGTCATCTCCTACGAGCAGTACTTC. Its protein product is CASSSWEVISYEQYF.

V gene TRBV7-2 combines with J gene TRBJ2-4; 9 nucleotides match TRBD1. Per the germline V gene, CDR1 is SGHTA and CDR2 is FQGNSA. The CDR3 runs 17 residues. The V and J ends lost 5 bases and 1 base, in that order; junction bases with no gene match: 9. The CDR3 coding sequence is TGTGCCAGCAGCCGGGGACAGGGAAGGGGTGCCAAAAACATTCAGTACTTC. It translates to CASSRGQGRGAKNIQYF.

This chain links TRBV7-8 with TRBJ2-1; TRBD2 is a possible D gene (6 bases). The V end was cut by 2 bases, the J end by 4 bases, with 12 bases between. Germline CDR1 is SGHVS and CDR2 is FQNEAQ. This CDR3 is 15 amino acids long. The CDR3 here is CASSLTGDGYNEQFF. CDR3 in DNA: TGTGCCAGCAGCTTAACGGGAGATGGTTACAATGAGCAGTTCTTC.

In this sample, this clonotype turned up a few times. The rearrangement links TRBV20-1 to TRBJ2-5, with D possibly being TRBD1 or TRBD2 (6 bases each). Per germline, CDR1 DFQATT and CDR2 SNEGSKA (reference sequence). Trimming took 8 bases from V and 5 from J, leaving 18 bases between them. This CDR3 region has 13 residues. The CDR3 region is CSTRRGVAETQYF. The CDR3 coding sequence is TGCAGTACCAGGAGGGGGGTTGCGGAGACCCAGTACTTC.

The chain carries TRBV10-3 and TRBJ2-5, with TRBD2 identical over 14 bases. CDR3 size: 16 residues. The V segment lost 6 bases and the J segment 4 bases; nucleotides outside the gene matches: 7. Looked up from germline, CDR1 is ENHRY and CDR2 is SYGVKD. CDR3 loop: CAIRSGTSGSRETQYF. For the CDR3, the DNA is TGTGCCATCAGATCCGGGACTAGCGGGAGTCGAGAGACCCAGTACTTC.

The V call is TRBV25-1, the J call TRBJ1-5; the D is unclear. Per the germline V gene, CDR1 is MGHDK and CDR2 is SYGVNS. The CDR3 runs to 13 residues. Trimming removed 0 bases at V and 10 bases at J, with 10 bases between. This CDR3 is CASSEYPRGPQHF. The CDR3 DNA follows: TGTGCCAGCAGTGAATACCCGCGGGGACCCCAGCATTTT.

The table lists this clonotype with a few counts. The chain uses TRBV29-1 and TRBJ2-1; D is unclear. This CDR3 has 14 residues. Trimming removed 4 bases from V and 4 bases from J, with 14 bases in between. CDR1 is SQVTM, CDR2 ANQGSEA, per germline. The CDR3, as DNA: TGCAGCGTTGCCGAGAGTGGACCTTACAATGAGCAGTTCTTC. The encoded protein is CSVAESGPYNEQFF.

In this sample, this clonotype turned up many times. As DNA, the CDR3 is TGTGCCAGCAGCTTTTTACAAGGACAGGGGAGCAATCAGCCCCAGCATTTT. Translated: CASSFLQGQGSNQPQHF. The chain combines TRBV7-2 with TRBJ1-5, with 9 bases identical to TRBD1. Germline loops: CDR1 SGHTA, CDR2 FQGNSA. J was trimmed by 1 base and V by 3 bases; bases with no gene match: 7. The CDR3 extends over 17 amino acids.

The chain couples TRBV5-1 to TRBJ2-3; D gene unclear. Germline V CDR1 and CDR2: SGHRS, YFSETQ. This CDR3 contains 15 residues. The germline V and J ends were trimmed by 2 bases and 2 bases, with 12 bases remaining between them. CDR3 residues: CASSFSQLYTDTQYF. The CDR3 nucleotides are TGCGCCAGCAGCTTTAGCCAACTCTACACAGATACGCAGTATTTT.

The chain is built from TRBV12-3 or TRBV12-4 and TRBJ2-2; 10 nucleotides match TRBD1. The CDR3 sequence is 15 residues long. With V trimmed by 6 bases and J by 6 bases, 7 bases remained unmatched. Written as DNA, the CDR3 is TGTGCCAGCAGACCGGGACAGGGGATCGCCGGGGAGCTGTTTTTT. It is translated as CASRPGQGIAGELFF.

This clonotype was recorded a few times. The chain is built from TRBV21-1 and TRBJ1-1. TRBV21-1 is recorded as a pseudogene. The CDR3 length is 14 residues. CDR3 bases: TGTGCCAGCAGCAAAGATGAAGGGTGTTCTGAAGCTTTCTTT. As protein: CASSKDEGCSEAFF.

CDR3 in amino acids: CSVEVPGTRAYNEQFF. Here the CDR3 DNA reads TGCAGCGTTGAAGTTCCCGGGACTAGAGCCTACAATGAGCAGTTCTTC. The gene calls are TRBV29-1 and TRBJ2-1, with 8 positions matching TRBD2. V lost 1 base, J lost 2 bases, and 7 bases stayed unmatched. This CDR3 region has 16 residues. Germline values: CDR1 SQVTM, CDR2 ANQGSEA.

This clonotype was observed many times. In DNA form, the CDR3 reads TGCGCCAGCAGCTTGTGGGGTAATGAGCAGTTCTTC. Translated: CASSLWGNEQFF. The chain combines TRBV5-1 with TRBJ2-1; D is undetermined. V was shortened by 1 base and J by 7 bases, with 6 bases between the two germline ends. This CDR3 is built from 12 residues. Germline V gene lookup returns CDR1 SGHRS and CDR2 YFSETQ.

J is TRBJ1-2 and V is TRBV7-2; no reliable D call. CDR1 and CDR2 from the germline V gene are SGHTA and FQGNSA. Trimming removed 4 bases from V and 11 bases from J, with 17 bases in between. This CDR3 is 13 amino acids long. The CDR3 protein is CASSSSGPTLYTF. The CDR3 nucleotides are TGTGCCAGCAGCTCGAGCGGGCCAACCCTGTACACCTTC.

The chain recombines TRBV25-1 with TRBJ2-3, with 7 bases identical to TRBD1. The germline gives CDR1 MGHDK, CDR2 SYGVNS. Losses at the gene ends were 5 bases for V and 10 bases for J; bases not matched to a gene: 9. The CDR3 is made up of 13 amino acids. The CDR3 loop is CASSSPSGGPQYF. The CDR3 DNA is TGTGCCAGCAGTTCGCCTTCAGGGGGTCCGCAGTATTTT.

The chain couples TRBV23-1 to TRBJ2-7; TRBD1 aligns across 9 bases. TRBV23-1 counts as an open reading frame of uncertain function. J was trimmed by 5 bases and V by 3 bases; bases with no gene match: 20. The CDR3 extends over 19 amino acids. The CDR3: CASSHIPAGQGLEVNEQYF. CDR3 DNA sequence: TGCGCCAGCAGTCACATCCCCGCGGGACAGGGTTTGGAAGTTAACGAGCAGTACTTC.

This chain links TRBV7-2 with TRBJ2-5; D is undetermined. Germline CDR1 is SGHTA and CDR2 is FQGNSA. The ends were cut back, 4 bases at V and 5 bases at J, with 11 bases in the middle. The CDR3 spans 13 residues. The CDR3, as DNA: TGTGCCAGCAGCTCGCCCGGGCGGGAGACCCAGTACTTC. Translated, it gives CASSSPGRETQYF.

V usage is TRBV7-8 and J usage is TRBJ2-7, with a possible D match to TRBD2 (5 bases). V shed 5 bases and J shed 0 bases, with 11 bases lying between them. Germline loops: CDR1 SGHVS, CDR2 FQNEAQ. The CDR3 length is 14 residues. CDR3 sequence reads: CASSHGGGSYEQYF. As DNA, the CDR3 is TGTGCCAGCAGCCACGGAGGTGGCTCCTACGAGCAGTACTTC.

This clonotype was recorded many times. The rearrangement uses TRBV12-3 or TRBV12-4 and TRBJ2-2, with D maybe TRBD1 (5 bases). The V gene lost 5 bases and the J gene lost 5 bases, with 6 bases spanning the gap. The CDR3 is 12 amino acids. CDR3 DNA: TGTGCCAGCAGTAGGGGAACCGGGGAGCTGTTTTTT. Its protein is CASSRGTGELFF.

This clonotype was counted a few times. The chain recombines TRBV7-8 with TRBJ2-7; D unresolved. V lost 5 bases, J lost 6 bases, and 17 bases lay in between. The CDR3 is 14 amino acids. Germline V gene data show CDR1 as SGHVS and CDR2 as FQNEAQ. The CDR3 coding sequence is TGTGCCAGCAGCCGCCGACCCCTGGAGCGCGAGCAGTACTTC. Translation: CASSRRPLEREQYF.

This clonotype was found a few times. The J gene is TRBJ2-3, the V gene TRBV11-2; no reliable D call. This CDR3 comprises 12 residues. Per the germline V gene, CDR1 is SGHAT and CDR2 is FQNNGV. V was pared by 5 bases and J by 4 bases, with 7 bases between. The CDR3 sequence is CASSQTSDTQYF. CDR3 nucleotide sequence: TGTGCCAGCAGCCAAACTTCAGATACGCAGTATTTT.

There are a few counts of this clonotype. The rearrangement joins TRBV29-1 to TRBJ1-4; D remains ambiguous. Trimming left V 2 bases short and J 9 bases short, with 13 bases between. The CDR3 covers 13 residues. Germline lookup yields CDR1 SQVTM and CDR2 ANQGSEA. CDR3 nucleotide sequence: TGCAGCGTTGAAAAGCCGGAGGTCCAAAAACTGTTTTTT. Translating it yields CSVEKPEVQKLFF. Full variable domain (outside the CDR3, taken from reference TRBV29-1 and TRBJ1-4): SAVISQKPSRDICQRGTSLTIQCQVDSQVTMMFWYRQQPGQSLTLIATANQGSEATYESGFVIDKFPISRPNLTFSTLTVSNMSPEDSSIYLCSVEKPEVQKLFFGSGTQLSVL.

Ten or more counts support this clonotype. The chain uses TRBV20-1 and TRBJ2-5; 8 nucleotides line up with TRBD2. The V gene's germline CDR1 is DFQATT and CDR2 SNEGSKA (reference sequence). J was trimmed by 5 bases and V by 5 bases; bases with no gene match: 10. This CDR3 is 14 amino acids long. CDR3 in amino acids: CSARAGGNRETQYF. CDR3 in DNA: TGCAGTGCTCGGGCGGGAGGCAATCGGGAGACCCAGTACTTC.

This chain joins TRBV5-4 and TRBJ2-2; perhaps TRBD1 as D (6 bases). This CDR3 region has 16 residues. Germline V gives CDR1 SGHNT, CDR2 YYREEE (reference sequence). The V gene lost 3 bases and the J gene lost 3 bases, with 15 bases spanning the gap. The CDR3: CASSSLDRSDTGELFF. CDR3 DNA sequence: TGTGCCAGCAGCTCTTTGGACAGATCGGACACCGGGGAGCTGTTTTTT.

The chain combines TRBV12-3 or TRBV12-4 with TRBJ2-3; D is uncertain. The ends were cut back, 3 bases at V and 2 bases at J, with 9 bases in the middle. The CDR3 length is 14 residues. The CDR3 sequence is CASSFTAATDTQYF. CDR3 bases: TGTGCCAGCAGTTTCACAGCAGCCACAGATACGCAGTATTTT.

V gene TRBV5-1 combines with J gene TRBJ2-1, with D perhaps being TRBD1 or TRBD2 (5 bases each). CDR1 and CDR2 (germline): SGHRS, YFSETQ. The CDR3 sequence is 16 residues long. Trimming shortened V by 2 bases and J by 1 base, and 13 bases separated the two germline ends. This CDR3 is CASSFLERGSYNEQFF. CDR3 DNA sequence: TGCGCCAGCAGCTTCTTAGAGAGGGGATCCTACAATGAGCAGTTCTTC.